These T cell receptor beta chains were read from a single sample in a study of blood T cell repertoires in COVID-19. Generated by immunoSEQ multiplex PCR, the TCRdb table keeps only in-frame clones and is missing some. The sample lists some 300,000 clones, around 90% occurring once. Material for sequencing was PBMCs or T cells enriched from blood (not recorded which). These receptors originate from a woman aged 40 to 50 who had recovered from COVID-19. The CDR3 runs from the conserved cysteine through the conserved F or W. The order of the fields is J gene, V gene, clone size, D gene, CDR3 DNA, CDR3 protein. The D gene is left open where the match is weak. The size entry is marked missing in some rows and otherwise reads once, few, many or a size class.

J gene: TRBJ2-7; V gene: TRBV4-1; clone size: NA; D gene: TRBD1; CDR3 DNA: TGCGCCAGCAGCGAAGGGACAGGGGACGAGCAGTACTTC; CDR3 protein: CASSEGTGDEQYF
J gene: TRBJ2-5; V gene: TRBV21-1; clone size: NA; D gene: NA; CDR3 DNA: NA; CDR3 protein: CASSKVGAGAEETQYF
J gene: TRBJ2-3; V gene: TRBV25-1; clone size: once; D gene: TRBD2; CDR3 DNA: TGTGCCAGCAGTGACCTCCGGACTAGCGGCGGCACAGATACGCAGTATTTT; CDR3 protein: CASSDLRTSGGTDTQYF
J gene: TRBJ1-6; V gene: TRBV13; clone size: NA; D gene: TRBD1; CDR3 DNA: TGTGCCAGCAGCCAGGGACAGCAGAATTCACCCCTCCACTTT; CDR3 protein: CASSQGQQNSPLHF
J gene: TRBJ2-7; V gene: TRBV27; clone size: NA; D gene: NA; CDR3 DNA: TGTGCCAGCAGTTTGCGTCCTTCGTCGCTCGAGCAGTACTTC; CDR3 protein: CASSLRPSSLEQYF
J gene: TRBJ1-2; V gene: TRBV12-3/TRBV12-4; clone size: NA; D gene: NA; CDR3 DNA: TGTGCCAGCAGTTTACGGGGGACCTATGGCTACACCTTC; CDR3 protein: CASSLRGTYGYTF
J gene: TRBJ1-2; V gene: TRBV16; clone size: few; D gene: TRBD1; CDR3 DNA: TGTGCCAGCAGCCAATCCAGACAGGGTCTGAGGGAAGGCTACACCTTC; CDR3 protein: CASSQSRQGLREGYTF
J gene: TRBJ1-6; V gene: TRBV19; clone size: NA; D gene: NA; CDR3 DNA: TGTGCCAGTAGTATCTCGTATGCGGATTCACCCCTCCACTTT; CDR3 protein: CASSISYADSPLHF
J gene: TRBJ1-1; V gene: TRBV2; clone size: once; D gene: TRBD1; CDR3 DNA: TGTGCCAGCAGCCCTTGGACAGGGGATACTGAAGCTTTCTTT; CDR3 protein: CASSPWTGDTEAFF
J gene: TRBJ2-2; V gene: TRBV6-6; clone size: NA; D gene: NA; CDR3 DNA: TGTGCCAGCAGTTACGTGGGCGCGGGTTACACCGGGGAGCTGTTTTTT; CDR3 protein: CASSYVGAGYTGELFF
J gene: TRBJ2-3; V gene: TRBV13; clone size: NA; D gene: NA; CDR3 DNA: TGTGCCAGCAGCGCCCCTCAGACAGATACGCAGTATTTT; CDR3 protein: CASSAPQTDTQYF
J gene: TRBJ2-4; V gene: TRBV9; clone size: few; D gene: TRBD2; CDR3 DNA: TGTGCCAGCAGCGTAGTAGCGGAGACTAGCGGGGGGGCGAACATTCAGTACTTC; CDR3 protein: CASSVVAETSGGANIQYF
J gene: TRBJ1-2; V gene: TRBV5-1; clone size: NA; D gene: NA; CDR3 DNA: TGCGCCAGCAGCTTGGGACTTTATGGCTACACCTTC; CDR3 protein: CASSLGLYGYTF
J gene: TRBJ1-1; V gene: TRBV5-1; clone size: once; D gene: TRBD1; CDR3 DNA: TGCGCCAGCAGTCAGGGGGCGGACACTGAAGCTTTCTTT; CDR3 protein: CASSQGADTEAFF
J gene: TRBJ2-7; V gene: TRBV7-8; clone size: NA; D gene: NA; CDR3 DNA: TGTGCCAGCAGCTTGGGGGGGCGGTACGAGCAGTACTTC; CDR3 protein: CASSLGGRYEQYF
J gene: TRBJ1-2; V gene: TRBV2; clone size: NA; D gene: TRBD1; CDR3 DNA: TGTGCCAGCAGTGATATGGGACAGATCTATGGCTACACCTTC; CDR3 protein: CASSDMGQIYGYTF
J gene: TRBJ1-1; V gene: TRBV12-3/TRBV12-4; clone size: NA; D gene: NA; CDR3 DNA: TGTGCCAGCAGTTTAGCAGGGGGTGCTGAAGCTTTCTTT; CDR3 protein: CASSLAGGAEAFF
J gene: TRBJ2-7; V gene: TRBV7-9; clone size: NA; D gene: TRBD2; CDR3 DNA: TGTGCCAGCAGCCCACGGGGAGGGAGGGAAACCTACGAGCAGTACTTC; CDR3 protein: CASSPRGGRETYEQYF
J gene: TRBJ2-1; V gene: TRBV2; clone size: NA; D gene: TRBD1; CDR3 DNA: TGTGCCAGCAGTTTGACAGGGTACAATGAGCAGTTCTTC; CDR3 protein: CASSLTGYNEQFF
J gene: TRBJ1-1; V gene: TRBV4-1; clone size: NA; D gene: NA; CDR3 DNA: TGCGCCAGCAGCCAAGCACAGGGAATGTTTATGAACACTGAAGCTTTCTTT; CDR3 protein: CASSQAQGMFMNTEAFF
J gene: TRBJ2-5; V gene: TRBV29-1; clone size: NA; D gene: NA; CDR3 DNA: TGCAGCGTTGGTCGGGACAGCGGGCGGGAGACCCAGTACTTC; CDR3 protein: CSVGRDSGRETQYF
J gene: TRBJ2-1; V gene: TRBV12-5; clone size: NA; D gene: NA; CDR3 DNA: TGTGCTAGTGGTCAATACAGGGCGGCTAGCCCCTACAATGAGCAGTTCTTC; CDR3 protein: CASGQYRAASPYNEQFF